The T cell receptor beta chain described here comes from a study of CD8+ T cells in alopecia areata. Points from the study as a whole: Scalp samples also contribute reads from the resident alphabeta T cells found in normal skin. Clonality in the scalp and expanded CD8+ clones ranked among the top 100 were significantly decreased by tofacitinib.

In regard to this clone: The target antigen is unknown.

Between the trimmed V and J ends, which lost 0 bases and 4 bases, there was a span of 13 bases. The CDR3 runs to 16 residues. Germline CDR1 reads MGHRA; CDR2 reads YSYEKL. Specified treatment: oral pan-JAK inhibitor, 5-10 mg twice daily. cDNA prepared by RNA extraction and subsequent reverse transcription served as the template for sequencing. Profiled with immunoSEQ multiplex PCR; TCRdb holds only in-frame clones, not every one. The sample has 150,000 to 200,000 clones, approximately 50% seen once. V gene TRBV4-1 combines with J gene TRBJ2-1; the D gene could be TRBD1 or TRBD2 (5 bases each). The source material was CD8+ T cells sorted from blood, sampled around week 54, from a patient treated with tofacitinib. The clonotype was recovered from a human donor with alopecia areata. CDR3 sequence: CASSQDEGTVYNEQFF. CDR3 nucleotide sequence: TGCGCCAGCAGCCAAGATGAAGGGACGGTTTACAATGAGCAGTTCTTC.